The sequence of this T cell receptor beta chain was determined in a study of human T cells and chemical hapten exposure. Across the whole study: The cohort included alopecia areata under or over 50% scalp, totalis and universalis.

Noted time point: pre-sensitization, week 0. Treatment specified: therapeutic diphenylcyclopropenone sensitization with weekly scalp DPC. Extraction yielded total RNA from whole blood (unfractionated). This CDR3 has 15 residues. Germline-derived CDR1 and CDR2 are SNHLY and FYNNEI. The V end was cut by 2 bases, the J end by 7 bases, with 15 bases between. TCRdb analysed the RACE reads with MiXCR anew, one entry per CDR3 protein. The repertoire holds some 250,000 distinct CDR3 sequences, with approximately 7.5% as singletons. The rearrangement links TRBV2 to TRBJ1-5, with D possibly matching TRBD1 (6 bases). The sequence was obtained from a man younger than 35 with alopecia areata. Some clones in this sample may be carry-over from other donors' samples. The sequencing used whole blood, collected in connection with sensitization to the hapten diphenylcyclopropenone (DPC). CDR3 bases: TGTGCCAGCAGTGAAAGGACAGTCAGGGGACAGCCCCAGCATTTT. It is translated as CASSERTVRGQPQHF.